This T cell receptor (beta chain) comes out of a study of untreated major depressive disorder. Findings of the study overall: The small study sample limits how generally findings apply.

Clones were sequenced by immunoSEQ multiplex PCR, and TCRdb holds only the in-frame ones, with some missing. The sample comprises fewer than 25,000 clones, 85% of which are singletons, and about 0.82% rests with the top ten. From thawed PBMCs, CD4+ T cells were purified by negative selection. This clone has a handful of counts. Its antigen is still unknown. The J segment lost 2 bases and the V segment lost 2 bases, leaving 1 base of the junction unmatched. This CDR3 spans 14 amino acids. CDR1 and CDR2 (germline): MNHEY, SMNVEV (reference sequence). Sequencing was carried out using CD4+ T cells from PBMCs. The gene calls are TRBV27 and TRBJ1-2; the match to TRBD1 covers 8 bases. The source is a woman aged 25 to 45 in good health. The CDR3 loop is CASSLQGANYGYTF. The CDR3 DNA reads TGTGCCAGCAGTTTACAGGGGGCAAACTATGGCTACACCTTC.